The 15 T cell receptor beta chains below all came from one sample that was sequenced in a study of shared clonotypes between healthy human individuals. Produced via immunoSEQ multiplex PCR; TCRdb's table is partial and in-frame only. The data hold some 2,100,000 clones, with nearly 97% observed a single time. Sequencing used naive CD4+ T cells sorted from blood. Subset reported: CD45RA+ positively selected. Receptor source: a man between 18 and 35 years old in good health.

The rearrangement joins TRBV7-2 to TRBJ1-4, with D perhaps TRBD1 (6 bases). Trimming shortened V by 1 base and J by 0 bases, and 12 bases separated the two germline ends. The CDR3 consists of 17 residues. Germline V gene data show CDR1 as SGHTA and CDR2 as FQGNSA. The CDR3 loop is CASSLGWRGATNEKLFF. The CDR3 DNA follows: TGTGCCAGCAGCTTAGGATGGAGGGGGGCAACTAATGAAAAACTGTTTTTT.

The genes are TRBV2 and TRBJ2-3; 10 positions match TRBD2. The CDR3 is 17 amino acids. Germline V gene sequence: CDR1 SNHLY, CDR2 FYNNEI. V lost 1 base, J lost 1 base, and 5 bases stayed unmatched. The CDR3 sequence: CASSEEGLAGGTDTQYF. CDR3 nucleotides: TGTGCCAGCAGTGAAGAAGGGCTAGCGGGAGGCACAGATACGCAGTATTTT.

This rearrangement joins TRBV10-3 to TRBJ1-2; 10 bases match TRBD1. From germline, CDR1 is ENHRY and CDR2 SYGVKD. This CDR3 region has 14 residues. V shed 6 bases, J shed 7 bases, and the junction held 8 bases outside the gene matches. The CDR3 nucleotides read TGTGCCATCAGAGGAACCGGGACAGGGGCTGGCTACACCTTC. Translation: CAIRGTGTGAGYTF.

This clone has just one count. CDR3 nucleotide sequence: TGCGCCAGCAGCAGTCGGACAGGGGGCGCGGAGACCCAGTACTTC. This sequence encodes CASSSRTGGAETQYF. This chain joins TRBV5-1 and TRBJ2-5; 11 bases match TRBD1. The J segment lost 5 bases and the V segment lost 4 bases, leaving 7 bases of the junction unmatched. Germline values: CDR1 SGHRS, CDR2 YFSETQ. This CDR3 is 15 amino acids long.

The CDR3 bases are TGTGCCAGCAGCTTAGACGGACTAGGGGCCAATGAGCAGTTCTTC. This translates into CASSLDGLGANEQFF. V and J are TRBV11-3 and TRBJ2-1; 7 positions match TRBD2. Germline lookup yields CDR1 SGHNT and CDR2 YENEEA. J was trimmed by 6 bases and V by 0 bases; bases with no gene match: 5. The CDR3 length is 15 residues.

Note on this clone: The sample carries other DNA sequences with the same CDR3. This rearrangement joins TRBV6-5 to TRBJ1-1; D unclear. The germline V and J ends were trimmed by 1 base and 2 bases, with 5 bases remaining between them. The length of the CDR3 is 13 residues. Germline V gene lookup returns CDR1 MNHEY and CDR2 SVGAGI. The CDR3 DNA is TGTGCCAGCAGTTACTTGACCAACACTGAAGCTTTCTTT. This codes for CASSYLTNTEAFF.

The rearrangement uses TRBV7-9 and TRBJ1-1; TRBD1 agrees at 7 bases. Trimming cost V 0 bases and J 7 bases; bases outside gene matches: 2. The CDR3 loop spans 13 amino acids. Germline CDR1 and CDR2: SEHNR and FQNEAQ (reference sequence). CDR3 nucleotides: TGTGCCAGCAGCTTAGCCCACAGGGGTGAAGCTTTCTTT. Encoded protein: CASSLAHRGEAFF.

V and J are TRBV6-6 and TRBJ2-7, with 8 positions matching TRBD1. V trimming: 6 bases; J trimming: 7 bases; junction bases outside the gene matches: 11. Germline lookup yields CDR1 MNHNY and CDR2 SVGAGI (reference sequence). The CDR3 totals 14 residues. CDR3 loop: CASRRQGSPVEQYF. In DNA form, the CDR3 reads TGTGCCAGCAGGCGACAGGGGTCACCAGTTGAGCAGTACTTC.

The gene calls are TRBV11-2 and TRBJ1-6, with a weak D call TRBD1 (6 bases). The CDR3 totals 14 residues. The V gene's germline CDR1 is SGHAT and CDR2 FQNNGV. The V end lost 3 bases, the J end lost 8 bases, and 11 bases lay between the germline ends. CDR3 in amino acids: CASSFDRLDSPLHF. The CDR3 DNA sequence: TGTGCCAGCAGCTTCGACAGGTTGGATTCACCCCTCCACTTT.

This clone was counted once. V usage is TRBV6-6 and J usage is TRBJ2-7; TRBD2 matches 8 bases. Germline V gives CDR1 MNHNY, CDR2 SVGAGI (reference sequence). There are 14 residues in the CDR3. V lost 2 bases, J lost 7 bases, and 7 bases stayed unmatched. The CDR3 reads CASSYTGRDWEQYF. In nucleotides, the CDR3 is TGTGCCAGCAGTTACACCGGGAGGGACTGGGAGCAGTACTTC.

This sequence joins TRBV10-1 and TRBJ1-4, with no clear D. V gave up 0 bases and J gave up 0 bases, with 11 bases separating them. CDR1 is WNHNN, CDR2 SYGVQD, per germline (reference sequence). This CDR3 spans 17 amino acids. Here the CDR3 DNA reads TGCGCCAGCAGTGAGTCACAGATTTTAGCAACTAATGAAAAACTGTTTTTT. Translated: CASSESQILATNEKLFF.

The rearrangement joins TRBV4-3 to TRBJ2-1, with 9 nucleotides matching TRBD1. V shed 0 bases and J 4 bases; nucleotides not matched to a gene: 4. This CDR3 is 16 amino acids long. Germline V lookup: CDR1 LGHNA, CDR2 YSLEER. The CDR3 coding sequence is TGCGCCAGCAGCCAAGAGCCGGGACAGGGATACAATGAGCAGTTCTTC. It codes for CASSQEPGQGYNEQFF.

On this clone: This specimen includes other DNA sequences encoding the same CDR3. J is TRBJ1-2 and V is TRBV6-1; 9 bases are a match to TRBD1. The CDR3 has 13 amino acids. J lost 8 bases, V lost 1 base, and 2 bases had no gene match. The germline V gene encodes CDR1 MNHNS and CDR2 SASEGT. The CDR3 sequence is CASSEGQGGGYTF. CDR3 bases: TGTGCCAGCAGTGAAGGACAGGGGGGAGGCTACACCTTC.

The gene calls are TRBV6-1 and TRBJ2-2; no definite D call. V dropped 5 bases and J dropped 6 bases, with 13 bases sitting between them. Germline assignment: CDR1 MNHNS and CDR2 SASEGT. The CDR3 extends over 14 amino acids. This CDR3 is CASSNLTPAGELFF. In DNA, the CDR3 is TGTGCCAGCAGTAACCTAACTCCTGCCGGGGAGCTGTTTTTT.

CDR3 region: CAISPGTGDPGELFF. The DNA for the CDR3 is TGTGCCATCAGTCCGGGGACAGGGGATCCCGGGGAGCTGTTTTTT. This chain connects TRBV10-3 to TRBJ2-2, with 10 bases identical to TRBD1. CDR1 and CDR2 (germline): ENHRY, SYGVKD. CDR3 length: 15 residues. Germline trimming cut 5 bases from V and 6 bases from J; bases unmatched to any gene: 6.